These 27 T cell receptor beta chains share one sample of origin, sequenced in a study of blood T cells in healthy people across ages. Through a sample-barcoded 5' primer and a J-beta primer mix, a second PCR was run for about 6 to 11 cycles. TCRdb fed the 5' RACE reads into MiXCR, producing one record per CDR3 protein. Of roughly 2 million distinct CDR3 sequences listed, about 49% are singletons. Sequencing was performed on blood. The receptors come from a woman aged 40 to 49 in good health.

This clonotype was observed a handful of times. This chain joins TRBV10-2 and TRBJ2-7; D may be TRBD1 or TRBD2 (5 bases each). This CDR3 contains 13 residues. Trimming stripped 4 bases from V and 6 bases from J, with 13 bases between. Germline V gene sequence: CDR1 WSHSY, CDR2 SAAADI. The CDR3 is CASSVGPLREQYF. The CDR3 DNA is TGCGCCAGCAGTGTGGGACCCCTTCGCGAGCAGTACTTC.

This clonotype showed up just a few times. V usage is TRBV27 and J usage is TRBJ2-5; D may be TRBD1 (5 bases). This CDR3 has 15 residues. V lost 0 bases and J 5 bases, leaving 13 bases between the germline ends. CDR1 is MNHEY, CDR2 SMNVEV, per germline (reference sequence). The DNA for the CDR3 is TGTGCCAGCAGTTTATCGATAGGGGCCCTGGAGACCCAGTACTTC. Translated, it gives CASSLSIGALETQYF.

The CDR3 loop is CASSYAGGITDTQYF. As DNA, the CDR3 is TGTGCCAGCAGTTACGCGGGGGGCATCACAGATACGCAGTATTTT. The chain joins TRBV6-2 or TRBV6-3 to TRBJ2-3; 8 bases match TRBD2. CDR1 is MNHEY and CDR2 is SVGEGT in the germline V gene. V shed 2 bases and J 2 bases; nucleotides not matched to a gene: 3. The length of the CDR3 is 15 residues.

This clonotype was recorded a few times. This sequence joins TRBV12-3 or TRBV12-4 and TRBJ2-3; D remains ambiguous. The V gene lost 2 bases and the J gene lost 4 bases, with 16 bases spanning the gap. This CDR3 spans 16 amino acids. CDR3: CASSLLRWGSSDTQYF. The DNA for the CDR3 is TGTGCCAGCAGTTTACTGCGTTGGGGATCATCAGATACGCAGTATTTT.

This chain connects TRBV10-3 to TRBJ2-5; TRBD2 matches at 9 bases. Looked up from germline, CDR1 is ENHRY and CDR2 is SYGVKD. V dropped 0 bases and J dropped 1; count of bases not matched to a gene: 12. The CDR3 contains 19 residues. CDR3 residues: CAISESRPRERGAQETQYF. In nucleotides, the CDR3 is TGTGCCATCAGTGAGTCCCGACCTAGGGAGCGGGGGGCCCAAGAGACCCAGTACTTC.

V usage is TRBV7-9 and J usage is TRBJ2-3; D might be TRBD1 (5 bases). The germline V gene encodes CDR1 SEHNR and CDR2 FQNEAQ (reference sequence). V was clipped by 1 base and J by 2 bases, with 13 bases between them. CDR3 length: 16 amino acids. In nucleotides, the CDR3 is TGTGCCAGCAGCTTAGGGGCAGGGAAGAACACAGATACGCAGTATTTT. Protein: CASSLGAGKNTDTQYF.

The chain uses TRBV20-1 and TRBJ2-1; 7 positions match TRBD2. CDR3 length: 13 residues. The germline CDR1 and CDR2 sequences are DFQATT and SNEGSKA (reference sequence). J gave up 7 bases and V 4 bases, and 7 bases lay outside the gene matches. The CDR3 loop reads CSATSGVGNEQFF. The CDR3, as DNA: TGCAGTGCTACCAGCGGGGTCGGTAATGAGCAGTTCTTC.

This clonotype showed up many times. The rearrangement uses TRBV7-9 and TRBJ2-1; perhaps D is TRBD1 or TRBD2 (6 bases each). The CDR3 has 19 residues. Between the trimmed V and J ends, which lost 5 bases and 0 bases, there was a span of 23 bases. Germline V gene data show CDR1 as SEHNR and CDR2 as FQNEAQ (reference sequence). The CDR3 DNA reads TGTGCCAGCAGCCAACCTCGTGTCGGGGGCCCTTCCTCCTACAATGAGCAGTTCTTC. This translates into CASSQPRVGGPSSYNEQFF.

The CDR3 here is CASSPPSEWETQYF. In DNA, the CDR3 is TGTGCCAGCTCACCACCTTCTGAGTGGGAGACCCAGTACTTC. The chain links TRBV18 to TRBJ2-5; D gene unclear. Trimming left V 0 bases short and J 5 bases short, with 10 bases between. Looked up from germline, CDR1 is KGHSH and CDR2 is LQKENI. This CDR3 has 14 amino acids.

This clonotype came up a few times. J is TRBJ2-3 and V is TRBV6-5, with D hard to call. The CDR3 has 16 amino acids. Germline-derived CDR1 and CDR2 are MNHEY and SVGAGI. The germline V and J ends were trimmed by 6 bases and 3 bases, with 19 bases remaining between them. The CDR3 spells CASSSASKVLTDTQYF. CDR3 nucleotides: TGTGCCAGCAGCTCTGCTTCTAAGGTGCTAACAGATACGCAGTATTTT.

This chain uses TRBV28 with TRBJ2-1; TRBD1 matches 7 bases. There are 15 residues in the CDR3. Germline V gives CDR1 MDHEN, CDR2 SYDVKM. V trimming: 4 bases; J trimming: 8 bases; junction bases outside the gene matches: 11. CDR3 sequence reads: CASSSRDRDTDEQFF. In DNA form, the CDR3 reads TGTGCCAGCAGTTCCCGGGACAGAGATACCGATGAGCAGTTCTTC.

The CDR3 bases are TGTGCCAGCAGTTACTCGACCGGGGCCCACGAGCAGTACTTC. Translating it yields CASSYSTGAHEQYF. This chain uses TRBV6-5 with TRBJ2-7; the D gene could be TRBD1 or TRBD2 (5 bases each). The CDR3 loop spans 14 amino acids. Trimming cost V 0 bases and J 5 bases, with 11 bases left between them. Germline V gene lookup returns CDR1 MNHEY and CDR2 SVGAGI.

The chain couples TRBV6-5 to TRBJ2-1; TRBD1 might be the D (6 bases). Deletions cut 0 bases from V and 6 bases from J, with 15 bases between. The V gene's germline CDR1 is MNHEY and CDR2 SVGAGI. The CDR3 extends over 16 amino acids. The CDR3 is CASSYSAQGSPNEQFF. CDR3 DNA sequence: TGTGCCAGCAGTTACTCGGCACAGGGTTCCCCCAATGAGCAGTTCTTC.

The chain is built from TRBV11-1 and TRBJ2-4, with unresolved D. V was cut by 3 bases and J by 3 bases, with 15 bases left in between. Germline-derived CDR1 and CDR2 are SGHAT and FQDESV (reference sequence). The CDR3 extends over 16 amino acids. CDR3 sequence (DNA): TGTGCCAGCAGCTTTGCCCCAACATGGGACAAAAACATTCAGTACTTC. This gives the protein CASSFAPTWDKNIQYF.

The chain couples TRBV27 to TRBJ2-4; no clear D gene. The DNA end favors TRBJ2-7, so the J call may be wrong. CDR1 is MNHEY, CDR2 SMNVEV, per germline (reference sequence). This CDR3 is built from 16 residues. DNA of the CDR3: TGTGCCAGCAGTTTGTTTGTTGGCAGAGAGAACTACGAGCAGTACTTC. Protein: CASSLFVGRENYEQYF.

This chain links TRBV27 with TRBJ2-7, with TRBD1 identical over 7 bases. The trim removed 3 bases at V and 3 bases at J, leaving 14 bases unmatched. The length of the CDR3 is 17 residues. Germline-derived CDR1 and CDR2 are MNHEY and SMNVEV (reference sequence). The CDR3 DNA reads TGTGCCAGCAGTTTCTACCCACCCCAGGGGGTATACTACGAGCAGTACTTC. This translates into CASSFYPPQGVYYEQYF.

This clonotype has just a few counts. CDR3 in amino acids: CASTRDLPTDTQYF. In nucleotides, the CDR3 is TGTGCCAGCACCCGGGACCTACCTACAGATACGCAGTATTTT. This chain links TRBV7-9 with TRBJ2-3, with D tentatively TRBD1 or TRBD2 (5 bases each). Trimming left V 7 bases short and J 3 bases short, with 14 bases between. CDR1 is SEHNR, CDR2 FQNEAQ, per germline (reference sequence). This CDR3 region has 14 residues.

The rearrangement joins TRBV29-1 to TRBJ1-1; D might be TRBD1 (5 bases). This CDR3 is 14 amino acids long. The V and J ends lost 5 bases and 2 bases respectively, with 15 bases between them. From germline, CDR1 is SQVTM and CDR2 ANQGSEA. In nucleotides, the CDR3 is TGCAGCGTTTCTTCCGGGACGGTTAACACTGAAGCTTTCTTT. Its translation is CSVSSGTVNTEAFF.

The rearrangement joins TRBV24-1 to TRBJ1-2, with 10 bases lining up with TRBD1. V trimming: 0 bases; J trimming: 4 bases; junction bases outside the gene matches: 4. Germline assignment: CDR1 KGHDR and CDR2 SFDVKD. This CDR3 contains 16 residues. The CDR3 protein is CATSDLETGGLYGYTF. The CDR3 DNA reads as TGTGCCACCAGTGATTTGGAGACAGGGGGCCTCTATGGCTACACCTTC.

The V and J genes are TRBV7-8 and TRBJ2-5; TRBD2 aligns across 13 bases. Unmatched junction bases numbered 9, after V lost 3 bases and J lost 2 bases. The CDR3 contains 18 residues. Germline CDR1 reads SGHVS; CDR2 reads FQNEAQ. The CDR3 reads CASSLGLAGSRWQETQYF. The CDR3 DNA reads as TGTGCCAGCAGCTTGGGACTAGCGGGGAGTCGATGGCAAGAGACCCAGTACTTC.

This rearrangement joins TRBV11-2 to TRBJ2-3, with 14 bases aligning to TRBD2. With V trimmed by 1 base and J by 4 bases, 4 bases remained unmatched. This CDR3 is built from 17 residues. The germline gives CDR1 SGHAT, CDR2 FQNNGV. The CDR3 DNA follows: TGTGCCAGCAGCTTAGGAGAGACTAGCGGGGGGGCAGATACGCAGTATTTT. This translates into CASSLGETSGGADTQYF.

This clonotype has only a few counts. The chain has TRBV7-2 and TRBJ2-5; 7 positions agree with TRBD2. V shed 5 bases, J shed 11 bases, and the junction held 11 bases outside the gene matches. CDR1 and CDR2 from the germline V gene are SGHTA and FQGNSA. This CDR3 has 13 residues. CDR3 amino acids: CASSPQPGREQYF. The CDR3 region has the DNA TGTGCCAGCAGCCCCCAACCCGGGCGGGAGCAGTACTTC. Variable domain in full (rest from reference TRBV7-2 and TRBJ2-5): GAGVSQSPSNKVTEKGKDVELRCDPISGHTALYWYRQSLGQGLEFLIYFQGNSAPDKSGLPSDRFSAERTGGSVSTLTIQRTQQEDSAVYLCASSPQPGREQYFGPGTRLLVL.

This rearrangement joins TRBV6-5 to TRBJ2-3; TRBD1 is a possible D gene (6 bases). From germline, CDR1 is MNHEY and CDR2 SVGAGI. V dropped 2 bases and J dropped 3 bases, with 18 bases sitting between them. The CDR3 spans 17 residues. The CDR3 sequence is CASSYRLTATGTDTQYF. CDR3 sequence (DNA): TGTGCCAGCAGTTACCGCCTCACCGCCACAGGGACAGATACGCAGTATTTT.

This chain uses TRBV6-6 with TRBJ1-6, with TRBD1 as a possible D gene (5 bases). The CDR3 length is 15 residues. The V and J ends lost 7 bases and 8 bases respectively, with 18 bases between them. CDR1 is MNHNY and CDR2 is SVGAGI in the germline V gene (reference sequence). The CDR3 loop is CASTSGALSYSPLHF. DNA of the CDR3: TGTGCCAGCACATCCGGGGCTTTGTCGTATTCACCCCTCCACTTT.

Concerning this clonotype itself: One base away lies a much larger clone, so this may be a sequencing read error. This chain joins TRBV7-9 and TRBJ2-1; possibly TRBD2 for D (5 bases). The assigned J gene may be wrong: the sequence end matches TRBJ2-7 better. CDR3 size: 15 residues. Germline lookup yields CDR1 SEHNR and CDR2 FQNEAQ (reference sequence). The CDR3 coding sequence is TGTGCCAGCAGCCCCGGGTCTAGCTCCTACAATGAGCAGTACTTC. Protein sequence: CASSPGSSSYNEQYF.

V is TRBV7-2 and J is TRBJ2-3, with 8 bases fitting TRBD1. The V gene end was trimmed by 5 bases and the J gene end by 4 bases; junction bases not matched to a gene: 11. This CDR3 contains 16 residues. Germline V gene data show CDR1 as SGHTA and CDR2 as FQGNSA. The CDR3 reads CASSPPRQGQADTQYF. For the CDR3, the DNA is TGTGCCAGCAGCCCGCCCCGACAGGGGCAAGCAGATACGCAGTATTTT.

This clonotype has only a few counts. V gene TRBV6-5 combines with J gene TRBJ2-7; D is possibly TRBD1 (5 bases). From germline, CDR1 is MNHEY and CDR2 SVGAGI. With 5 bases removed from V and 2 bases from J, the gap between germline ends came to 13 bases. CDR3 size: 14 residues. The CDR3 protein is CASSHDSPPYEQYF. In DNA, the CDR3 is TGTGCCAGCAGTCACGACAGTCCCCCCTACGAGCAGTACTTC.